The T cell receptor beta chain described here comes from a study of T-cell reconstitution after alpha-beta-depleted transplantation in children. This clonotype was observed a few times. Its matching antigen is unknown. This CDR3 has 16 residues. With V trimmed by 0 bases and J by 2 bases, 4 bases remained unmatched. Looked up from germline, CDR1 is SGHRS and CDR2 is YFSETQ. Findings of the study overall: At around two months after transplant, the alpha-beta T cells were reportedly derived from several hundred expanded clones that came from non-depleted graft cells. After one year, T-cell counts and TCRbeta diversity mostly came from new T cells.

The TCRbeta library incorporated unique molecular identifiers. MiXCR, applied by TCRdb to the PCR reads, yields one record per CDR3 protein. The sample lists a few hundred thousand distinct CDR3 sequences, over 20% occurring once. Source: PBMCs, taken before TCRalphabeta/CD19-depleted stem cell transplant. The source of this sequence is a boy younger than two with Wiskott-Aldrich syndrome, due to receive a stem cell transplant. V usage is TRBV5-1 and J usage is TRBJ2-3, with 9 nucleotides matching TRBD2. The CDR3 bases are TGCGCCAGCAGCTTGGCGGCTAGCGGGGACACAGATACGCAGTATTTT. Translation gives CASSLAASGDTDTQYF. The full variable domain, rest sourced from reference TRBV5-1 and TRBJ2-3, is KAGVTQTPRYLIKTRGQQVTLSCSPISGHRSVSWYQQTPGQGLQFLFEYFSETQRNKGNFPGRFSGRQFSNSRSEMNVSTLELGDSALYLCASSLAASGDTDTQYFGPGTRLTVL.